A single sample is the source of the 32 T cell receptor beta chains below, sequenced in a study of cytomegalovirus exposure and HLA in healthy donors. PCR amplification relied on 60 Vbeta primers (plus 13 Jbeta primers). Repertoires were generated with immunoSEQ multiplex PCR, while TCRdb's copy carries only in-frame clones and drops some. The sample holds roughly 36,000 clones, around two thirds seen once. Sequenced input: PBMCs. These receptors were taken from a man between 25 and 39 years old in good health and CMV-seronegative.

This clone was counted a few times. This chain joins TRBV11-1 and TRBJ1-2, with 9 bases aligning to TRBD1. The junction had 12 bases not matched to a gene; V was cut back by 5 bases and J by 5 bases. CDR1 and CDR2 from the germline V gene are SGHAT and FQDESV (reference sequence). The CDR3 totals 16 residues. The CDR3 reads CASSLSLDRGWYGYTF. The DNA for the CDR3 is TGTGCCAGCAGCCTCTCATTGGACAGGGGATGGTATGGCTACACCTTC.

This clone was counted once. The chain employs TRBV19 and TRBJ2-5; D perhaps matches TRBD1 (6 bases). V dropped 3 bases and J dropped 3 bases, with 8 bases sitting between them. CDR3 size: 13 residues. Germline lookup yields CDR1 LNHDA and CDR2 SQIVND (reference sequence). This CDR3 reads CASSIGQKETQYF. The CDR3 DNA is TGTGCCAGTAGTATCGGACAGAAAGAGACCCAGTACTTC.

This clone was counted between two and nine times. CDR3 DNA sequence: TGTGCCAGCAGTAACACGGGACAGGGCAATCAGCCCCAGCATTTT. This encodes CASSNTGQGNQPQHF. The rearrangement links TRBV6-5 to TRBJ1-5; 8 nucleotides agree with TRBD1. This CDR3 contains 15 residues. Germline lookup yields CDR1 MNHEY and CDR2 SVGAGI. V dropped 5 bases and J dropped 2; count of bases not matched to a gene: 5.

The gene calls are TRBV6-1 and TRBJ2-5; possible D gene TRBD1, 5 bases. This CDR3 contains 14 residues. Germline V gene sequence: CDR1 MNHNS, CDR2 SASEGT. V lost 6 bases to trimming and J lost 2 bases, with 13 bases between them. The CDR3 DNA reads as TGTGCCAGCAGCCTCAAGAAGGGGCAAGAGACCCAGTACTTC. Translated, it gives CASSLKKGQETQYF.

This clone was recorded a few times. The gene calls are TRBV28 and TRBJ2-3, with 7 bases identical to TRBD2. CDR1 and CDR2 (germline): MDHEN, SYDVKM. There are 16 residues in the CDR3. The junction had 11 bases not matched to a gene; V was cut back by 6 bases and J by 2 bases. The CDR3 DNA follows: TGTGCCAGCAGAACCCCGGCGGGAGTATACACAGATACGCAGTATTTT. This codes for CASRTPAGVYTDTQYF.

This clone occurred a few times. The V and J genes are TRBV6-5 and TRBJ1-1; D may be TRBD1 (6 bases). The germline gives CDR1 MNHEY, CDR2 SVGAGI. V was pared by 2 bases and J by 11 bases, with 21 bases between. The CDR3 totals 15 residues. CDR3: CASSYEGKGGGAAFF. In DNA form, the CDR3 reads TGTGCCAGCAGTTACGAGGGGAAGGGAGGGGGTGCGGCTTTCTTT.

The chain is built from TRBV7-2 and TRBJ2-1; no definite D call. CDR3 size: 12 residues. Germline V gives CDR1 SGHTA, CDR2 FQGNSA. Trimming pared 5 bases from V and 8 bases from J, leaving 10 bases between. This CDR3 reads CASSPARHEQFF. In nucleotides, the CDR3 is TGTGCCAGCAGCCCCGCTAGGCATGAGCAGTTCTTC.

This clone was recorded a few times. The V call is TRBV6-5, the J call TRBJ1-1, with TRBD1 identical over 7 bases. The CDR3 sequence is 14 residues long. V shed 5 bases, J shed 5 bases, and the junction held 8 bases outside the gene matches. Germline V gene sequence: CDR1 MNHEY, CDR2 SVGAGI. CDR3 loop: CASSNRGSGTEAFF. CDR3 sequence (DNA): TGTGCCAGCAGTAACAGGGGATCGGGAACTGAAGCTTTCTTT.

This CDR3 reads CASTLLGGTTNEKLFF. Written as DNA, the CDR3 is TGTGCCAGTACCCTCCTCGGAGGGACAACTAATGAAAAACTGTTTTTT. V and J are TRBV19 and TRBJ1-4; D gene ambiguous. Germline assignment: CDR1 LNHDA and CDR2 SQIVND (reference sequence). This CDR3 comprises 16 residues. V was clipped by 7 bases and J by 0 bases, with 15 bases between them.

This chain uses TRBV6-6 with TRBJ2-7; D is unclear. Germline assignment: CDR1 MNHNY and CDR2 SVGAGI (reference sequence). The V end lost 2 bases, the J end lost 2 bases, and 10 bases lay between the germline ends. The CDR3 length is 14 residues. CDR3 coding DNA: TGTGCCAGCAGTTACCTCCCAGTAACCTACGAGCAGTACTTC. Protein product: CASSYLPVTYEQYF.

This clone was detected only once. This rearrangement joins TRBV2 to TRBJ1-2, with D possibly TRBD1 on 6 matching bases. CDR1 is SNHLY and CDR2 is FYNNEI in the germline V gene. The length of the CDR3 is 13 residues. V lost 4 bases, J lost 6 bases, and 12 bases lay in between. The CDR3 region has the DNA TGTGCCAGCAGTGTCCGAGGGGGGGATGGCTACACCTTC. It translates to CASSVRGGDGYTF.

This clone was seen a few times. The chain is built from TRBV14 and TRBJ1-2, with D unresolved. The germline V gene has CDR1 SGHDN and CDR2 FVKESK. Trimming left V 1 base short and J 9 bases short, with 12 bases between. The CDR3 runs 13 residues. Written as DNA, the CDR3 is TGTGCCAGCAGCCAAGGTGGCGGCAATCGCTACACCTTC. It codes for CASSQGGGNRYTF.

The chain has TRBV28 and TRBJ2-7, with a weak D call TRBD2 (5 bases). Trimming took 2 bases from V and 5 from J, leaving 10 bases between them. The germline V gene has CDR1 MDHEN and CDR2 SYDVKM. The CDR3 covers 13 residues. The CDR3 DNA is TGTGCCAGCAGTTTAACGGGAAGGGACGAGCAGTACTTC. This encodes CASSLTGRDEQYF.

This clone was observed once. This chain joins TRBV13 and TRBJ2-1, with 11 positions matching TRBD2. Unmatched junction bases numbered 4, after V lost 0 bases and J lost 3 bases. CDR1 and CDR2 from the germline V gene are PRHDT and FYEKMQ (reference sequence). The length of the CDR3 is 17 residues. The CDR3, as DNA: TGTGCCAGCAGCTTAGGCCAGGGACTAGCGGACTACAATGAGCAGTTCTTC. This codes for CASSLGQGLADYNEQFF. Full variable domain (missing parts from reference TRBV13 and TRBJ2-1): AAGVIQSPRHLIKEKRETATLKCYPIPRHDTVYWYQQGPGQDPQFLISFYEKMQSDKGSIPDRFSAQQFSDYHSELNMSSLELGDSALYFCASSLGQGLADYNEQFFGPGTRLTVL.

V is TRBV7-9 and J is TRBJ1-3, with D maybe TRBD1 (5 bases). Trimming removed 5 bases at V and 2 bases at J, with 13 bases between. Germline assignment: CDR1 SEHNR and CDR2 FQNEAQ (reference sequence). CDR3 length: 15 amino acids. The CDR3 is CASSPSPGPGNTIYF. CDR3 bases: TGTGCCAGCAGCCCGAGCCCAGGGCCTGGAAACACCATATATTTT.

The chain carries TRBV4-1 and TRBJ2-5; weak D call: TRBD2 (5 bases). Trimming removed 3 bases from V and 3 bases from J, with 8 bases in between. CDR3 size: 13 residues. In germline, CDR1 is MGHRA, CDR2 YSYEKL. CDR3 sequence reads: CASSQVGEETQYF. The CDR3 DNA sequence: TGCGCCAGCAGCCAGGTGGGAGAAGAGACCCAGTACTTC.

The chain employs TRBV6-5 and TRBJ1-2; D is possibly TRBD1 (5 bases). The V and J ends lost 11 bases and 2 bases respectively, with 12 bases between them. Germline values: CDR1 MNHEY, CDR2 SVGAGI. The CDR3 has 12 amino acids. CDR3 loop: CASGGNNYGYTF. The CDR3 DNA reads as TGTGCCTCGGGGGGAAACAACTATGGCTACACCTTC.

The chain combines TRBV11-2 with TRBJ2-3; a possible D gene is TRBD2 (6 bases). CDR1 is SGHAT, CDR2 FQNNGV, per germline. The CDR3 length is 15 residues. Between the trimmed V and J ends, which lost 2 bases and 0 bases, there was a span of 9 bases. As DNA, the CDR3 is TGTGCCAGCAGCTTACGGGGGTCTAGCACAGATACGCAGTATTTT. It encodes CASSLRGSSTDTQYF.

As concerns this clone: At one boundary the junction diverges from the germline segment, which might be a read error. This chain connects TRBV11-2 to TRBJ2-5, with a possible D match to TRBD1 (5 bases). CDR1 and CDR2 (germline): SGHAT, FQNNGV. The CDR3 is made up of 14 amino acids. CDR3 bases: TGTGCCAGCTGCTTATCGTCAGGGCAAGAGACCCAGTACTTC. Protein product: CASCLSSGQETQYF.

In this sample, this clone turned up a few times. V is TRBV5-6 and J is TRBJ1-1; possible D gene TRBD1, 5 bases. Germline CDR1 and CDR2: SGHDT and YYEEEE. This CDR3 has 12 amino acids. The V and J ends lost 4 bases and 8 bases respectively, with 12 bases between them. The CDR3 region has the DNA TGTGCCAGCAGCATACTACAGGCCGAAGCTTTCTTT. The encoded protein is CASSILQAEAFF. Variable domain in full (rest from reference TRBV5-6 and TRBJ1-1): DAGVTQSPTHLIKTRGQQVTLRCSPKSGHDTVSWYQQALGQGPQFIFQYYEEEERQRGNFPDRFSGHQFPNYSSELNVNALLLGDSALYLCASSILQAEAFFGQGTRLTVV.

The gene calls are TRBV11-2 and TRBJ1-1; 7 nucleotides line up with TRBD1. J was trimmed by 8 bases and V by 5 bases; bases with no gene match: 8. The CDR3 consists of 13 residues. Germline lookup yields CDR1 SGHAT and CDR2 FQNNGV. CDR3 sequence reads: CASSPDVRGEAFF. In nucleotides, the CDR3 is TGTGCCAGCAGCCCTGACGTCAGGGGGGAAGCTTTCTTT.

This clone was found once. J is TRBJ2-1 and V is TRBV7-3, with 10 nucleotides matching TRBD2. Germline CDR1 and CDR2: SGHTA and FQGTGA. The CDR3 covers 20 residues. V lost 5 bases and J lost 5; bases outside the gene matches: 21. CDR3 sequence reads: CASSPQGAALAGGSDNEQFF. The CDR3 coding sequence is TGTGCCAGCAGCCCCCAGGGGGCTGCCTTAGCGGGAGGATCGGACAATGAGCAGTTCTTC.

The CDR3 nucleotides read TGTGCCAGCAGCTTCTGGCCTGGCGGATTAAACAATGAGCAGTTCTTC. Amino acids: CASSFWPGGLNNEQFF. The chain joins TRBV7-8 to TRBJ2-1; D ambiguous. The CDR3 runs 16 residues. Germline V gene lookup returns CDR1 SGHVS and CDR2 FQNEAQ. Trimming removed 3 bases at V and 5 bases at J, with 17 bases between. The variable domain in full, completed from reference TRBV7-8 and TRBJ2-1, reads GAGVSQSPRYKVAKRGQDVALRCDPISGHVSLFWYQQALGQGPEFLTYFQNEAQLDKSGLPSDRFFAERPEGSVSTLKIQRTQQEDSAVYLCASSFWPGGLNNEQFFGPGTRLTVL.

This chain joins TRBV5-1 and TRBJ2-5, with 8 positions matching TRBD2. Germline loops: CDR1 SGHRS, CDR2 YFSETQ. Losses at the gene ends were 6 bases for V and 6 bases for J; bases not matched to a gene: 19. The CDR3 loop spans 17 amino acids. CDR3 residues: CASMGAGGLHYAKTQYF. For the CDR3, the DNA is TGCGCCAGCATGGGGGCGGGGGGCCTTCACTATGCTAAGACCCAGTACTTC.

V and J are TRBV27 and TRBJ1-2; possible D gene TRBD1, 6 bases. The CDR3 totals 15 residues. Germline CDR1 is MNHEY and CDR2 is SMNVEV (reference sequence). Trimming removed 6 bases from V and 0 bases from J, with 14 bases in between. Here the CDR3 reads CASRMGAGANYGYTF. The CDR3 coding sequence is TGTGCCAGCAGGATGGGGGCCGGAGCTAACTATGGCTACACCTTC.

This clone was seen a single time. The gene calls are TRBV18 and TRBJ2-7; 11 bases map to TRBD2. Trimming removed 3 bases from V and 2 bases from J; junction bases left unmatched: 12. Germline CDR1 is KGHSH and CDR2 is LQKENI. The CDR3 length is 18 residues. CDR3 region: CASSPQALAGDLAYEQYF. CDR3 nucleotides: TGTGCCAGCTCACCTCAAGCACTAGCGGGAGATCTTGCCTACGAGCAGTACTTC.

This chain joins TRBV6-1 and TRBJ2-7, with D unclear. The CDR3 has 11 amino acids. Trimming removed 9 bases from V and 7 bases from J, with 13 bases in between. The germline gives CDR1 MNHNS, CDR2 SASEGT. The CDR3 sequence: CASIYYWEQYF. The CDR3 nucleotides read TGTGCCAGTATCTATTACTGGGAGCAGTACTTC.

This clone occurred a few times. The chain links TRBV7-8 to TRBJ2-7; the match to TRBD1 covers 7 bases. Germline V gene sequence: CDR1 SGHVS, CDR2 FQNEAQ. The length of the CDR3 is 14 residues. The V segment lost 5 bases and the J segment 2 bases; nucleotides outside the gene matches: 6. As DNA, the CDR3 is TGTGCCAGCAGCCGGGACAGCCTCGCCTACGAGCAGTACTTC. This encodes CASSRDSLAYEQYF.

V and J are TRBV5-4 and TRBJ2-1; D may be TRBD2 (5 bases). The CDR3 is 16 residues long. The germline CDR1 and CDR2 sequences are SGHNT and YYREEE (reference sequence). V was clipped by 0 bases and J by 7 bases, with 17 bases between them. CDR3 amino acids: CASSLDVGSSVNEQFF. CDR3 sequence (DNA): TGTGCCAGCAGCTTGGATGTGGGGAGCTCGGTGAATGAGCAGTTCTTC.

This CDR3 is CASRSDWTGGTYEQYF. The CDR3 DNA is TGTGCCAGCAGATCTGATTGGACAGGAGGAACCTACGAGCAGTACTTC. This sequence joins TRBV28 and TRBJ2-7, with TRBD1 matching over 7 bases. Looked up from germline, CDR1 is MDHEN and CDR2 is SYDVKM. The CDR3 totals 16 residues. J gave up 2 bases and V 6 bases, and 13 bases lay outside the gene matches. The variable domain in full, completed from reference TRBV28 and TRBJ2-7, reads DVKVTQSSRYLVKRTGEKVFLECVQDMDHENMFWYRQDPGLGLRLIYFSYDVKMKEKGDIPEGYSVSREKKERFSLILESASTNQTSMYLCASRSDWTGGTYEQYFGPGTRLTVT.

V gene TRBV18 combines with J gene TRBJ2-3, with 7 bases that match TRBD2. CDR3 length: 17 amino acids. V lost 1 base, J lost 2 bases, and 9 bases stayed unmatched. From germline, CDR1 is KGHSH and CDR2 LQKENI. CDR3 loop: CASSPQRERGLTDTQYF. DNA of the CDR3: TGTGCCAGCTCACCACAGAGGGAGCGGGGACTCACAGATACGCAGTATTTT.

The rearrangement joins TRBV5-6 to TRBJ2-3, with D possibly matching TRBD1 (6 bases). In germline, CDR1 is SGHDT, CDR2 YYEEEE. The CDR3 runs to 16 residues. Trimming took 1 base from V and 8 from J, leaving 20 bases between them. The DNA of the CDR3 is TGTGCCAGCAGCTTGAGGGCGACAGGCGCACAGGGTACGCAGTATTTT. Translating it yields CASSLRATGAQGTQYF.